Sequencing of this TCR beta chain was carried out in a study of T cells in localized non-small cell lung cancer (dated by TCRdb to the early 2020s). Notes on the research overall: Comparing tumors with uninvolved tumor-adjacent lungs, the study looked at the T cell repertoires of about 240 patients with early-stage NSCLC. The cohort was made up of around 250 treatment-naive NSCLC patients whose localized lung tumors had been resected. The mean age of the NSCLC patients was less than 70 years, with about 120 men and approximately 100 women.

At diagnosis, peripheral blood, uninvolved tumor-adjacent lung and tumor were collected and stored as a combination of fresh-frozen and FFPE material. For TCR repertoire profiling, blood samples were analyzed as peripheral blood mononuclear cells. As to this clone: The specificity of this receptor is unknown. Base quality data are lacking; no much larger clone is found one base away.

Results the study describes overall, beyond this receptor: Uninvolved tumor-adjacent lung showed the highest T cell clonality, higher than tumor, which suggests more focused antigenic responses in the adjacent lung. A median of 57 of the top 100 tumor clones were detected in paired uninvolved adjacent lung, and 28 of these tumor clones were also found among the top 100 clones of the paired uninvolved adjacent lung. Because multi-region tumor sequencing was not performed, intratumor heterogeneity could not be ruled out. Higher blood T cell density associated with longer overall survival, while higher adjacent-lung clonality associated with shorter survival. Since the design was exploratory, TCR variables were selected using unadjusted p-values with no false-discovery rate correction.

Sequences LNHNV (CDR1) and YYDKDF (CDR2) are obtained from the germline V gene (reference sequence). The CDR3 runs 17 residues from the cysteine to the phenylalanine. Just the 51-base CDR3 DNA is kept, in frame starting at base 1. V loses 3 bases at its end and J loses 6 bases; junction bases beyond the gene matches: 8. The immunoSEQ Assay was used to sequence TCR beta CDR3 regions from DNA. The paper's processing steps were these. To compute T cell density, TCR beta template counts were normalized to usable DNA, which was estimated by amplifying housekeeping genes. Richness was estimated using the preseqR package, with extrapolation to 400,000 templates for PBMC samples and to 120,000 templates for tissue samples. Clonality was defined as one minus Pielou's evenness. Tissue-enriched TCRs were identified by differential abundance testing using productive amino-acid clonotypes, minimum total count 5 and alpha 0.1. The Jaccard Index and the Morisita Overlap Index were used to quantify repertoire overlap between compartments. GLIPH grouped TCR beta CDR3s together with public tetramer-defined viral CDR3s, and a viral motif had to include at least three viral sequences and also show V-gene enrichment. TCRdb mirrors the immuneACCESS table, restricted to in-frame sequences. Some clones are absent from its copies; in checked studies, under half trace to an unresolved V gene, and the reason for the others is unknown. The V and J calls and the clone size are those of that table, but D and trimming were determined from the DNA. The sample contains tens of thousands of clones, about 84% of them found a single time. Roughly 9.8% of the sample is in the top ten clones.

This receptor was taken from a female donor over 55 with stage I lung adenocarcinoma. Sequenced material: peripheral blood, taken before any cancer treatment. The V and J genes are TRBV15 and TRBJ1-4; 12 of the junction bases match TRBD1. The CDR3 region has the sequence CATSRSGTGGGDEKLFF. The bases read TGTGCCACCAGCAGGTCCGGGACAGGGGGCGGGGATGAAAAACTGTTTTTT.